This TCR beta chain emerged from a study of CD8+ T cells in alopecia areata. The CDR3 totals 14 residues. Per the germline V gene, CDR1 is SGHVS and CDR2 is FQNEAQ. Trimming removed 4 bases at V and 5 bases at J, with 13 bases between. Reverse transcribed after extraction, RNA yielded cDNA as the sequencing template. Some clones are missing from TCRdb's copy, which holds only in-frame ones; the method was immunoSEQ multiplex PCR. The sample contains about 200,000 clones, around 62% of which appear only once. V gene TRBV7-8 combines with J gene TRBJ2-3; D perhaps matches TRBD1 (5 bases). The TCR comes from a human donor with alopecia areata. Sequencing used CD4+ T cells sorted from blood, obtained at week 0. CDR3 DNA sequence: TGTGCCAGCAGCTCCTGGCAGGGCGAAGATACGCAGTATTTT. This codes for CASSSWQGEDTQYF.